The clone carrying this T cell receptor delta chain has just a few counts. The antigen remains undetermined. The sorted cells were CD3+ Vdelta1+ Vdelta2- thymocytes from alphabeta-depleted thymus. Between roughly 98% and 99.6% of sorted thymocytes were Vdelta1+. The sample is drawn from a study of Vδ1+ human thymocytes. Broader study findings: Many TRG clonotypes were shared between donors; TRD repertoires were essentially private. Thymic TRG and TRD repertoires appeared highly polyclonal. Thymic delta-chain repertoires held around 20% Vdelta2 sequences and few Vdelta3, despite high sort purity.

RNA was extracted from the cells and then reverse transcribed. Pooled V-gene forward primers with one constant-region reverse primer generated the CDR3 amplicons by multiplex PCR. TCRdb applied CATT to the multiplex PCR reads for clone calling. The sample contains roughly 76,000 delta-chain clones, around 30% of which appear only once. Per the germline V gene, CDR1 is TSWWSYY and CDR2 is QGS. V was shortened by 2 bases and J by 3 bases, with 16 bases between the two germline ends. This CDR3 comprises 16 residues. This chain joins TRDV1 and TRDJ1; unclear D gene. Sequences were obtained from Vdelta1+ gamma-delta thymocytes from the thymus. Subset: FACS-sorted CD3+ TCRalphabeta- TCRVdelta1+ TCRVdelta2- thymocytes. This TCR derives from a boy in the first two years of life who had congenital heart surgery. In DNA form, the CDR3 reads TGTGCTCTTGGGGAAACTGTCGTTCCGAACTCCGATAAACTCATCTTT. Protein sequence: CALGETVVPNSDKLIF.